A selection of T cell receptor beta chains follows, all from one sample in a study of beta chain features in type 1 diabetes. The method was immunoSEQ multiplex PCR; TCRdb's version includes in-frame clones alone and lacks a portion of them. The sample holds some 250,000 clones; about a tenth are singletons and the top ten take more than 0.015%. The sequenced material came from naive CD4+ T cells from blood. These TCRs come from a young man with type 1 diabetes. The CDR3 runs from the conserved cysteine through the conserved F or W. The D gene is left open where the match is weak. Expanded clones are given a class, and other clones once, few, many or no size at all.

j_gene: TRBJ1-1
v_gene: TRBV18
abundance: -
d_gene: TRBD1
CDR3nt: TGTGCCAGCTCACCACCGGGCCAGGGGGCCGGTGGGGGGGAAGCTTTCTTT
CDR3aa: CASSPPGQGAGGGEAFF

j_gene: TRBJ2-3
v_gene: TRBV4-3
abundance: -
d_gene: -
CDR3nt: TGCGCCAGCAGCCAAGACACGGGCACAGATACGCAGTATTTT
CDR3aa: CASSQDTGTDTQYF

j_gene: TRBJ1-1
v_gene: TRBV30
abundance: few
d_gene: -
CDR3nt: TGTGCCTGGAGTGCACATATGAACACTGAAGCTTTCTTT
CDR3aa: CAWSAHMNTEAFF

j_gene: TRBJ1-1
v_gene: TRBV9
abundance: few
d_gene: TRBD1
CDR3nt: TGTGCCAGCAGCCAAGGGGGCTCTGAAGCTTTCTTT
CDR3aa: CASSQGGSEAFF

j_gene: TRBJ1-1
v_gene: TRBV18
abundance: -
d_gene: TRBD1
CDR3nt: TGTGCCAGCTCACCGACGGGACAGATGAACACTGAAGCTTTCTTT
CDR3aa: CASSPTGQMNTEAFF

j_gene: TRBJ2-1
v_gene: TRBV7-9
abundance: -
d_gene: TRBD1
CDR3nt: TGTGCCAGCAGCCCCCGGGACAGCGAGCAGTTCTTC
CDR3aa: CASSPRDSEQFF

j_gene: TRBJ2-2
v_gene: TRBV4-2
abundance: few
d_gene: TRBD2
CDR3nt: TGTGCCAGCAGCCCAGGACTAGCGGGGAAGCTGTTTTTT
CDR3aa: CASSPGLAGKLFF

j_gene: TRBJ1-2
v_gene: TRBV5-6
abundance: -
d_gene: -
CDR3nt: TGTGCCAGCAGTGGGGGGATGAACTATGGCTACACCTTC
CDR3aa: CASSGGMNYGYTF

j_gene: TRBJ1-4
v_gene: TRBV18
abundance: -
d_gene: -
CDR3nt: TGTGCCAGCTCACCAAGCCGGGATGAAAAACTGTTTTTT
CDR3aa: CASSPSRDEKLFF

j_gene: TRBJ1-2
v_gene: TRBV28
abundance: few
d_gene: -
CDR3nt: TGTGCCGTTAGCTCCAGGGGCTATGGCTACACCTTC
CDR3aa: CAVSSRGYGYTF

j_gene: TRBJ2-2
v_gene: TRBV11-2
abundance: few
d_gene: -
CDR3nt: TGTGCCAGCAGCCCGTCCCGGGACATCGGGGAGCTGTTTTTT
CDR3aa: CASSPSRDIGELFF

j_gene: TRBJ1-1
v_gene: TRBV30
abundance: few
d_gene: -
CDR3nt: TGTGCCTGGAGTGTACGAGCGAACACTGAAGCTTTCTTT
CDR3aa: CAWSVRANTEAFF

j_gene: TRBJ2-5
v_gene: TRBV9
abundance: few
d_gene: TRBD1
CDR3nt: TGTGCCAGCAGCGTATCCCCAGGGGGTGCCGCCGGTGAGACCCAGTACTTC
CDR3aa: CASSVSPGGAAGETQYF

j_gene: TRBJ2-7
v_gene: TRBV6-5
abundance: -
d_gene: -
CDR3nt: TGTGCCAGCAGTTCGGGACTTGGGTACGAGCAGTACTTC
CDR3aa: CASSSGLGYEQYF

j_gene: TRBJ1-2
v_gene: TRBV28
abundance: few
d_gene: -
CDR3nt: TGTGCCAGCAGAGAGACAGGTGGGGACTATGGCTACACCTTC
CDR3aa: CASRETGGDYGYTF

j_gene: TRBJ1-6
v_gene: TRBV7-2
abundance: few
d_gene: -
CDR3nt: TGTGCCAGCAGCTTTGGAGCTGACTCACCCCTCCACTTT
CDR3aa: CASSFGADSPLHF

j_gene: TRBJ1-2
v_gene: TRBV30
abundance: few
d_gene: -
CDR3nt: TGTGCCTGGAACCTCGCAGCGCGCTACACCTTC
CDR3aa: CAWNLAARYTF

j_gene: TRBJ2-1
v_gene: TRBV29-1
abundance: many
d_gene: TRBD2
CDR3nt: TGCAGCGTTGTAGTCGGGGGGAGTGAGCAGTTCTTC
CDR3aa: CSVVVGGSEQFF

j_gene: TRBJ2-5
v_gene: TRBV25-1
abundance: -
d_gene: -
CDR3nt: TGTGCCAGTTTTAAAGAGACCCAGTACTTC
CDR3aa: CASFKETQYF

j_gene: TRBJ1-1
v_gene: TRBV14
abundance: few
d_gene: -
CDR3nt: TGTGCCAGCAGCCAAGCGGGAGGGGTCGAAGCTTTCTTT
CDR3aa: CASSQAGGVEAFF

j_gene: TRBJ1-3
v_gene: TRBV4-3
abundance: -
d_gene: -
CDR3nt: TGCGCCAGCAGCCAAGATCACAGGATTCGGGCTGGAAACACCATATATTTT
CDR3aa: CASSQDHRIRAGNTIYF

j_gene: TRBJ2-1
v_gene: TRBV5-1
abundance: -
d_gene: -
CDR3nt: TGCGCCAGCAGCTTCGACAGGCCTGGCAATGAGCAGTTCTTC
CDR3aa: CASSFDRPGNEQFF

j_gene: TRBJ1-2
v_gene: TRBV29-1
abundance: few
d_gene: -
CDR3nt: TGCAGCGCCACAGAGAGTACTAACTATGGCTACACCTTC
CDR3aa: CSATESTNYGYTF

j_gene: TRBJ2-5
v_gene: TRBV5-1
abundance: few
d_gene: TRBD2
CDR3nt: TGCGCCAGCAGCTCGCAGACTAGCGGGGGGGCCGTTGAGACCCAGTACTTC
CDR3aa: CASSSQTSGGAVETQYF